The present T cell receptor (beta chain) was sequenced within a study of T cell changes during pregnancy in multiple sclerosis (dated by TCRdb to about 2019). For context, the study as a whole: In women with multiple sclerosis, the researchers looked at how the T cell repertoire shifted as pregnancy progressed.

Libraries were built with the immunoSEQ multiplex PCR assay. TCRdb holds this immuneACCESS table with in-frame rearrangements only. Some clones are missing; in checked studies, unresolved V genes explain under half, and the rest has no known cause. This sample lists fewer than 90,000 clones; 90% to 95% were detected once. The ten largest clones capture more than 1% of the sample. On this clone: Its antigen target is currently unknown. No clone much larger than this one lies a single base away; base qualities are absent.

V is pared back by 4 bases and J by 0 bases, with 13 bases lying between the germline termini. Based on the germline V gene, the CDR1 and CDR2 sequences are SGHTA and FQGNSA. From cysteine to phenylalanine, the CDR3 is 15 amino acids long. Only the CDR3 part of the read is kept: 45 bases, read in frame from the first base. The chain is made from TRBV7-2 and TRBJ2-7, with no confidently assigned D gene. This specimen was peripheral blood, taken in the first trimester of pregnancy. The clonotype originates from a female donor with multiple sclerosis, enrolled in a pregnancy study. The CDR3 region has the sequence CASSYSSLSSYEQYF. Here is the DNA: TGTGCCAGCAGCTACTCGTCGCTTAGCTCCTACGAGCAGTACTTC.